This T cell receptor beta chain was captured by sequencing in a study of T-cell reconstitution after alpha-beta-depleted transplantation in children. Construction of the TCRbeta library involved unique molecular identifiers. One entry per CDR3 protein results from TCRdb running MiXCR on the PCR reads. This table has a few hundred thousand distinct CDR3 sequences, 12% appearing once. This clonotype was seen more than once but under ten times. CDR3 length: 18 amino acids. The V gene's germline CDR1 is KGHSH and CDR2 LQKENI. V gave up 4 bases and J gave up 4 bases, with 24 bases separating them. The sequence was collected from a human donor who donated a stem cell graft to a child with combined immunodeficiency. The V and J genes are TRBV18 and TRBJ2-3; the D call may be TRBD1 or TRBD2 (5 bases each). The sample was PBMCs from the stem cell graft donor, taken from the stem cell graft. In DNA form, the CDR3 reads TGTGCCAGCTCACGCGAACCTCGGCCGTGGGGGATCTCAGATACGCAGTATTTT. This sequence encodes CASSREPRPWGISDTQYF.